This TCR beta chain was captured by sequencing in a study of T-cell reconstitution after alpha-beta-depleted transplantation in children. Preparation of the TCRbeta library involved a method that used unique molecular identifiers. Each CDR3 protein gets one entry after TCRdb re-called the PCR reads with MiXCR. In the table there are about 400,000 distinct CDR3 sequences, 20% of which are singletons. This clonotype was found a few times. The ends were cut back, 6 bases at V and 7 bases at J, with 19 bases in the middle. The CDR3 consists of 14 residues. Here the sequenced sample was PBMCs from the stem cell graft donor, taken from the stem cell graft. V usage is TRBV12-3 or TRBV12-4 and J usage is TRBJ2-7; perhaps D is TRBD1 or TRBD2 (5 bases each). This TCR was sampled from a human donor who donated a stem cell graft to a child with acute myeloid leukemia. CDR3 amino acids: CASSPTRDHSEQYF. The CDR3 coding sequence is TGTGCCAGCAGCCCGACCCGGGACCATTCGGAGCAGTACTTC.